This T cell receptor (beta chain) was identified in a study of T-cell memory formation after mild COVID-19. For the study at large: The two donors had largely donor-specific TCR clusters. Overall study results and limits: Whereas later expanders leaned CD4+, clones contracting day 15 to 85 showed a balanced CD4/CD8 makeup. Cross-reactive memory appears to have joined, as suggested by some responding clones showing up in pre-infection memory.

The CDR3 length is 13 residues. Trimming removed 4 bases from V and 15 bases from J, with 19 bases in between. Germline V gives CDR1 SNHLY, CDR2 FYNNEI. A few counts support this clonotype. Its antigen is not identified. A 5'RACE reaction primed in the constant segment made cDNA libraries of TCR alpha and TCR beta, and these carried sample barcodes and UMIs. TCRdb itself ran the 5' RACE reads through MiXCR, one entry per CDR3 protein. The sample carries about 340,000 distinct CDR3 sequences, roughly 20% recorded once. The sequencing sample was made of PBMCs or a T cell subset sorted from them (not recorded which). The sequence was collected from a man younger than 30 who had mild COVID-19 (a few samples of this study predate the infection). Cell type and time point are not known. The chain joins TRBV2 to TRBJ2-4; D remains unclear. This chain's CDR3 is CASSGPSDASSYF. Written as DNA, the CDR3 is TGTGCCAGCAGTGGCCCGTCGGACGCGTCCTCGTACTTC.